This T cell receptor (beta chain) was captured by sequencing in a study of cytomegalovirus exposure and HLA in healthy donors. Comments on this clone: What it recognizes is unknown.

The study ran its PCR with 60 Vbeta and 13 Jbeta primers. Clones were sequenced by immunoSEQ multiplex PCR, and TCRdb holds only the in-frame ones, with some missing. The data contain about 170,000 clones, roughly 80% of them singletons. Notes on the study in general: An assumption of roughly uniform sequencing depth across donors underlay the presence/absence analyses. Associated with cytomegalovirus, according to the listing, were around 170 TCR beta chains.

Trimming removed 3 bases at V and 8 bases at J, with 13 bases between. The CDR3 loop spans 12 amino acids. Looked up from germline, CDR1 is GTSNPN and CDR2 is SVGIG (reference sequence). The gene calls are TRBV30 and TRBJ1-2; no clear D. The sequencing input was PBMCs. The sequence was collected from a male donor in good health and CMV-seronegative. The CDR3 spells CAWRRVSGGYTF. The CDR3 DNA follows: TGTGCCTGGAGAAGGGTCAGCGGCGGCTACACCTTC.